The 23 T cell receptor beta chains given below trace back to one sample, sequenced in a study of cytomegalovirus exposure and HLA in healthy donors. Use of 60 Vbeta and 13 Jbeta primers characterized the PCR. Generated by immunoSEQ multiplex PCR, the TCRdb table keeps only in-frame clones and is missing some. Of around 140,000 clones in the sample, around 57% were seen once. Sequencing was performed on PBMCs. These receptors were taken from a male donor in good health and CMV-seronegative.

This clone was seen only once. The V gene is TRBV19, the J gene TRBJ1-2, with TRBD1 matching over 9 bases. The CDR3 is made up of 16 amino acids. Germline CDR1 reads LNHDA; CDR2 reads SQIVND (reference sequence). The V and J ends lost 4 bases and 1 base, in that order; junction bases with no gene match: 7. The DNA for the CDR3 is TGTGCCAGTAGTAATTACAGGGGGCGCGATAACTATGGCTACACCTTC. This gives the protein CASSNYRGRDNYGYTF.

This clone was recorded only once. The V and J genes are TRBV28 and TRBJ1-3; the D gene is possibly TRBD1 (6 bases). This CDR3 is 14 amino acids long. V was shortened by 8 bases and J by 7 bases, with 18 bases between the two germline ends. CDR1 is MDHEN and CDR2 is SYDVKM in the germline V gene. The CDR3 coding sequence is TGTGCCAGCTACGCGAGCGGGACAATTAACACCATATATTTT. Residues: CASYASGTINTIYF.

This chain uses TRBV28 with TRBJ2-2; 11 nucleotides align to TRBD2. The CDR3 is made up of 15 amino acids. Trimming at V came to 5 bases and at J to 7 bases, leaving 6 bases not matched to a gene. Germline V gene data show CDR1 as MDHEN and CDR2 as SYDVKM. The CDR3 sequence is CASSIAGGPVGELFF. The CDR3 DNA reads as TGTGCCAGCAGTATAGCGGGGGGGCCCGTCGGGGAGCTGTTTTTT.

In this sample, this clone turned up a few times. J is TRBJ2-7 and V is TRBV27; 14 bases align to TRBD2. CDR3 length: 16 amino acids. Per germline, CDR1 MNHEY and CDR2 SMNVEV (reference sequence). V dropped 6 bases and J dropped 3; count of bases not matched to a gene: 7. This chain's CDR3 is CASSESGLAGGYEQYF. The CDR3 DNA reads TGTGCCAGCAGCGAAAGTGGACTAGCGGGGGGCTACGAGCAGTACTTC.

CDR3 in amino acids: CASSIIGGPGTGELFF. CDR3 bases: TGTGCCAGCAGCATAATCGGGGGGCCGGGCACCGGGGAGCTGTTTTTT. The chain carries TRBV7-9 and TRBJ2-2; possibly TRBD2 for D (7 bases). Trimming stripped 5 bases from V and 4 bases from J, with 17 bases between. CDR3 length: 16 amino acids. Germline CDR1 SEHNR, CDR2 FQNEAQ (reference sequence).

As to this clone: An end of the junction differs from the germline gene, which may be a read error. The gene calls are TRBV5-1 and TRBJ2-1; weak D call: TRBD2 (6 bases). Germline values: CDR1 SGHRS, CDR2 YFSETQ. This CDR3 region has 12 residues. The CDR3 DNA follows: TGCGCCAGCAGCCACGCGGGACTTTCTGGGGTCTTC. Translated, it gives CASSHAGLSGVF.

The chain has TRBV11-2 and TRBJ2-7; 9 bases match TRBD1. The CDR3 runs to 15 residues. From germline, CDR1 is SGHAT and CDR2 FQNNGV. V lost 5 bases, J lost 2 bases, and 7 bases stayed unmatched. This chain's CDR3 is CASSPTGGITYEQYF. The CDR3 bases are TGTGCCAGCAGCCCGACAGGGGGGATCACCTACGAGCAGTACTTC.

This sequence joins TRBV11-2 and TRBJ2-7; TRBD1 matches 11 bases. CDR3 length equals 13 residues. J was trimmed by 5 bases and V by 7 bases; bases with no gene match: 4. Germline CDR1 is SGHAT and CDR2 is FQNNGV. CDR3 in amino acids: CASTLGQGDEQYF. The CDR3 DNA reads TGTGCCAGCACCTTGGGACAGGGGGACGAGCAGTACTTC.

The chain combines TRBV5-1 with TRBJ2-7; 9 bases are shared with TRBD2. The CDR3 runs to 17 residues. Unmatched junction bases numbered 13, after V lost 0 bases and J lost 6 bases. CDR1 and CDR2 (germline): SGHRS, YFSETQ. The DNA of the CDR3 is TGCGCCAGCAGCTTGGTAGCTAGCGGGGAAGGGCCTTTCGAGCAGTACTTC. This gives the protein CASSLVASGEGPFEQYF.

CDR3 amino acids: CASSPQLGEDEQYF. The CDR3 region has the DNA TGTGCCAGCTCACCGCAATTAGGGGAGGACGAGCAGTACTTC. The V call is TRBV18, the J call TRBJ2-7; TRBD2 is a possible D gene (6 bases). Deletions cut 3 bases from V and 5 bases from J, with 14 bases between. The CDR3 length is 14 residues. Germline lookup yields CDR1 KGHSH and CDR2 LQKENI.

The chain joins TRBV5-1 to TRBJ1-6; 8 positions agree with TRBD1. The CDR3 has 14 residues. V lost 5 bases to trimming and J lost 5 bases; unmatched junction nucleotides: 3. Germline CDR1 reads SGHRS; CDR2 reads YFSETQ. The CDR3 sequence: CASRRGQDNSPLHF. CDR3 DNA: TGCGCCAGCAGGCGGGGACAGGATAATTCACCCCTCCACTTT.

The rearrangement joins TRBV9 to TRBJ2-5; D perhaps matches TRBD2 (5 bases). Trimming stripped 0 bases from V and 4 bases from J, with 7 bases between. There are 13 residues in the CDR3. Germline V gene sequence: CDR1 SGDLS, CDR2 YYNGEE. Here the CDR3 reads CASSVGGLETQYF. CDR3 sequence (DNA): TGTGCCAGCAGCGTAGGCGGGTTAGAGACCCAGTACTTC.

There are a few counts of this clone. The rearrangement links TRBV10-3 to TRBJ2-5; D might be TRBD2 (7 bases). This CDR3 is built from 16 residues. The V end was cut by 5 bases, the J end by 1 base, with 17 bases between. Per the germline V gene, CDR1 is ENHRY and CDR2 is SYGVKD. CDR3 sequence: CAISPSGGGFQETQYF. The CDR3 DNA reads as TGTGCCATCAGTCCCTCTGGCGGGGGCTTCCAAGAGACCCAGTACTTC.

J is TRBJ2-5 and V is TRBV5-4; 8 bases line up with TRBD2. The CDR3 length is 13 residues. The V gene end was trimmed by 1 base and the J gene end by 5 bases; junction bases not matched to a gene: 1. Germline-derived CDR1 and CDR2 are SGHNT and YYREEE (reference sequence). The CDR3 DNA follows: TGTGCCAGCAGCTTGCGGGGGGGGGAGACCCAGTACTTC. Protein: CASSLRGGETQYF.

This clone was seen a handful of times. J is TRBJ2-5 and V is TRBV5-4, with a weak D call TRBD2 (7 bases). V was clipped by 0 bases and J by 3 bases, with 12 bases between them. The CDR3 has 15 residues. Germline CDR1 is SGHNT and CDR2 is YYREEE (reference sequence). The DNA for the CDR3 is TGTGCCAGCAGCTTGGGGGGGGGCAGGGAAGAGACCCAGTACTTC. It encodes CASSLGGGREETQYF.

This sequence joins TRBV7-2 and TRBJ2-1; D ambiguous. V was pared by 4 bases and J by 7 bases, with 8 bases between. The V gene's germline CDR1 is SGHTA and CDR2 FQGNSA. This CDR3 is 12 amino acids long. The CDR3 sequence is CASSSVRNEQFF. The CDR3 bases are TGTGCCAGCAGCTCGGTACGAAATGAGCAGTTCTTC.

This clone is medium-sized by share. The CDR3 nucleotides are TGTGCCAGCAGCTCATCACCCGAGACAGCTATGAACACTGAAGCTTTCTTT. This encodes CASSSSPETAMNTEAFF. The V and J genes are TRBV21-1 and TRBJ1-1; the D call in the table, TRBD1, was not verified against the DNA. TRBV21-1 is given as a pseudogene. The CDR3 has 17 residues.

V usage is TRBV6-1 and J usage is TRBJ2-7; TRBD1 agrees at 9 bases. Germline V gene data show CDR1 as MNHNS and CDR2 as SASEGT. V trimming: 0 bases; J trimming: 6 bases; junction bases outside the gene matches: 6. This CDR3 is built from 15 residues. CDR3 DNA sequence: TGTGCCAGCAGTGAAGCAGGACAGGGGTATCGCGAGCAGTACTTC. Protein sequence: CASSEAGQGYREQYF.

The chain links TRBV11-1 to TRBJ2-1, with TRBD2 matching over 8 bases. This CDR3 is built from 16 residues. Germline lookup yields CDR1 SGHAT and CDR2 FQDESV (reference sequence). The trim removed 1 base at V and 6 bases at J, leaving 8 bases unmatched. In nucleotides, the CDR3 is TGTGCCAGCAGCTTAGAAGTGGGGGCGGGGGGCAATGAGCAGTTCTTC. Translated, it gives CASSLEVGAGGNEQFF.

Comments on this clone: The junction departs from germline at one end; a sequencing error may be responsible. The CDR3 coding sequence is TGCGCCAGCAGTTTGGGAGCAGGACAGGGGTGGGGAGATACGCAGTATTTT. The encoded protein is CASSLGAGQGWGDTQYF. This rearrangement joins TRBV5-1 to TRBJ2-3; TRBD1 aligns across 9 bases. The CDR3 runs to 17 residues. The germline gives CDR1 SGHRS, CDR2 YFSETQ.

The chain is built from TRBV7-6 and TRBJ2-1, with TRBD2 as a possible D gene (6 bases). The CDR3 runs 14 residues. Germline lookup yields CDR1 SGHVS and CDR2 FNYEAQ. V lost 5 bases to trimming and J lost 8 bases, with 16 bases between them. The CDR3 reads CASSPMGLAYEQFF. The DNA of the CDR3 is TGTGCCAGCAGCCCCATGGGACTCGCCTATGAGCAGTTCTTC. Full variable domain (remainder filled in from reference TRBV7-6 and TRBJ2-1): GAGVSQSPRYKVTKRGQDVALRCDPISGHVSLYWYRQALGQGPEFLTYFNYEAQQDKSGLPNDRFSAERPEGSISTLTIQRTEQRDSAMYRCASSPMGLAYEQFFGPGTRLTVL.

This clone was seen more than once but under ten times. The V gene is TRBV30, the J gene TRBJ1-6; maybe TRBD1 (6 bases). Trimming cost V 7 bases and J 7 bases, with 14 bases left between them. Germline values: CDR1 GTSNPN, CDR2 SVGIG (reference sequence). This CDR3 is 13 amino acids long. The CDR3 DNA sequence: TGTGCCTACCAGACAGGAACCAATTCACCCCTCCACTTT. Translated: CAYQTGTNSPLHF. The full variable domain, rest sourced from reference TRBV30 and TRBJ1-6, is SQTIHQWPATLVQPVGSPLSLECTVEGTSNPNLYWYRQAAGRGLQLLFYSVGIGQISSEVPQNLSASRPQDRQFILSSKKLLLSDSGFYLCAYQTGTNSPLHFGNGTRLTVT.

This chain connects TRBV7-9 to TRBJ1-1; D is ambiguous. CDR3 length: 12 residues. Trimming shortened V by 3 bases and J by 3 bases, and 5 bases separated the two germline ends. The V gene's germline CDR1 is SEHNR and CDR2 FQNEAQ (reference sequence). CDR3: CASSFPDTEAFF. The CDR3 coding sequence is TGTGCCAGCAGCTTCCCGGACACTGAAGCTTTCTTT.